This T cell receptor (beta chain) was sequenced for a study of shared clonotypes between healthy human individuals. The protocol was immunoSEQ multiplex PCR, while the TCRdb copy is restricted to in-frame clones and leaves out a portion. The sample has about 660,000 clones; less than 85% are singletons. The receptor was isolated from a woman aged 25 to 39 in good health. Sequencing was carried out using memory CD4+ T cells sorted from blood. As for subset: CD45RA-negative fraction.

The DNA for the CDR3 is TGTGCCAGCAGCCGACACCCCCGATTAGCGGGAGAAGATACGCAGTATTTT. Amino acids: CASSRHPRLAGEDTQYF. This chain joins TRBV11-2 and TRBJ2-3; 9 bases are a match to TRBD2. CDR1 is SGHAT and CDR2 is FQNNGV in the germline V gene. The CDR3 runs to 17 residues. Trimming took 5 bases from V and 5 from J; bases not matched to a gene: 14. The complete variable domain, with remaining parts taken from reference TRBV11-2 and TRBJ2-3, reads EAGVAQSPRYKIIEKRQSVAFWCNPISGHATLYWYQQILGQGPKLLIQFQNNGVVDDSQLPKDRFSAERLKGVDSTLKIQPAKLEDSAVYLCASSRHPRLAGEDTQYFGPGTRLTVL.